These 3 T cell receptor beta chains originate from one sample sequenced in a study of persistence of HIV-infected CD4 T cells. The libraries were made with immunoSEQ version 4 in survey mode. Assay: immunoSEQ multiplex PCR; the TCRdb copy retains only in-frame clones and omits some. The sample yields 35,000 to 50,000 clones, 70% to 90% seen once. No antigen has been assigned to these receptors. This nonspecific control used anti-CD3/anti-CD28 bead stimulation of CD4+ T cells. CD4+ T cells upregulating both CD40 ligand and CD69 were sorted as responding cells. This sample comprised CD4+ T cells sorted from PBMCs after approximately 19-hour stimulation, obtained from a patient who received antiretroviral therapy. The receptors were gathered from an adult man with HIV who was CMV-seropositive.

The chain has TRBV18 and TRBJ1-2; D is ambiguous. Germline lookup yields CDR1 KGHSH and CDR2 LQKENI. V shed 3 bases and J shed 4 bases, with 15 bases lying between them. CDR3 length: 15 residues. CDR3 DNA sequence: TGTGCCAGCTCACCCGGGGAGATAGGGATCTATGGCTACACCTTC. This gives the protein CASSPGEIGIYGYTF.

This chain connects TRBV3-1 (or the pseudogene TRBV3-2) to TRBJ1-3, with 9 positions matching TRBD1. The V gene end was trimmed by 0 bases and the J gene end by 2 bases; junction bases not matched to a gene: 8. Germline V gene data show CDR1 as LGHDT and CDR2 as YNNKEL (reference sequence). The CDR3 extends over 18 amino acids. The CDR3 loop is CASSQDLWTGVAGNTIYF. DNA for the CDR3: TGTGCCAGCAGCCAAGATCTCTGGACAGGGGTTGCTGGAAACACCATATATTTT.

The chain couples TRBV7-2 to TRBJ1-2; tentatively, D is TRBD1 (5 bases). CDR1 and CDR2 from the germline V gene are SGHTA and FQGNSA. Trimming left V 6 bases short and J 4 bases short, with 18 bases between. This CDR3 has 15 amino acids. The CDR3 loop is CASRRGESVPYGYTF. CDR3 DNA: TGTGCCAGCAGACGAGGGGAGTCTGTGCCCTATGGCTACACCTTC.